A single sample is the source of the 11 T cell receptor beta chains below, sequenced in a study of CD8 T cells in ankylosing spondylitis. Regarding the study as a whole: About eight highly homologous variants made up a TCR beta motif that seemed to typify ankylosing spondylitis blood.

Their antigens remain unidentified. One entry per CDR3 protein results from TCRdb running MiXCR on the 5' RACE reads. The sample contains 500,000 to 650,000 distinct CDR3 sequences, about 5% of which appear only once. Source material: blood, either unsorted or a sorted T cell fraction (not recorded which). All receptors derive from a male donor with ankylosing spondylitis.

For this clonotype: A read error may produce the germline difference seen at one junction end. The CDR3 sequence: CASRLSIGLYEQYF. The DNA of the CDR3 is TGTGCCAGCAGGTTATCGATTGGGTTATACGAGCAGTACTTC. The chain combines TRBV27 with TRBJ2-7; no definite D call. This CDR3 region has 14 residues. The germline gives CDR1 MNHEY, CDR2 SMNVEV (reference sequence).

This clonotype showed up many times. The chain is built from TRBV27 and TRBJ1-2; TRBD1 might be the D (6 bases). The V and J ends lost 0 bases and 7 bases respectively, with 9 bases between them. The CDR3 has 13 amino acids. Germline loops: CDR1 MNHEY, CDR2 SMNVEV (reference sequence). The CDR3 nucleotides are TGTGCCAGCAGTTTATCGCGGACAGCTGGCTACACCTTC. Translating gives CASSLSRTAGYTF.

V is TRBV7-2 and J is TRBJ2-1; D uncertain. This CDR3 comprises 15 residues. V was shortened by 5 bases and J by 7 bases, with 18 bases between the two germline ends. The V gene's germline CDR1 is SGHTA and CDR2 FQGNSA. CDR3 nucleotides: TGTGCCAGCAGCCGCGGTGCCGGGTCCGGGAATGAGCAGTTCTTC. Residues: CASSRGAGSGNEQFF.

This clonotype was seen repeatedly, ten times or more. The chain is built from TRBV5-1 and TRBJ1-2, with 10 bases aligning to TRBD1. Germline trimming cut 4 bases from V and 7 bases from J; bases unmatched to any gene: 10. CDR3 size: 15 residues. Germline loops: CDR1 SGHRS, CDR2 YFSETQ. CDR3 sequence: CASSPWDRGIGGYTF. The CDR3 region has the DNA TGCGCCAGCAGCCCCTGGGACAGGGGAATAGGTGGCTACACCTTC.

This clonotype was seen repeatedly, ten times or more. V is TRBV21-1 and J is TRBJ1-2; TRBD1, the table's D call, was not compared with the DNA. TRBV21-1 is an annotated pseudogene. This CDR3 has 15 amino acids. In nucleotides, the CDR3 is TGTGCCAGCAGCAAAGATAGGGACAGGGGGGATGGCTACACCTTC. Translation: CASSKDRDRGDGYTF.

This clonotype was counted many times. The rearrangement joins TRBV12-3 or TRBV12-4 to TRBJ2-5, with TRBD1 identical over 10 bases. There are 14 residues in the CDR3. The ends lost 5 bases at V and 8 bases at J; junction bases unmatched: 8. The CDR3 protein is CASSPRDRGGTQYF. DNA for the CDR3: TGTGCCAGCAGTCCCCGGGACAGGGGAGGAACCCAGTACTTC.

The sample holds many counts of this clonotype. This chain links TRBV5-1 with TRBJ1-1; TRBD1 matches at 8 bases. The junction had 9 bases not matched to a gene; V was cut back by 3 bases and J by 8 bases. Germline-derived CDR1 and CDR2 are SGHRS and YFSETQ. CDR3 length equals 14 residues. CDR3 sequence: CASSYSDRAEEAFF. Here the CDR3 DNA reads TGCGCCAGCAGCTACTCGGACAGGGCTGAGGAAGCTTTCTTT. Full variable domain (rest looked up from reference TRBV5-1 and TRBJ1-1): KAGVTQTPRYLIKTRGQQVTLSCSPISGHRSVSWYQQTPGQGLQFLFEYFSETQRNKGNFPGRFSGRQFSNSRSEMNVSTLELGDSALYLCASSYSDRAEEAFFGQGTRLTVV.

The table lists this clonotype with a few counts. In nucleotides, the CDR3 is TGCAGTGCCCAAAGGGGACCTGGCACAGATACGCAGTATTTT. Its protein product is CSAQRGPGTDTQYF. V is TRBV20-1 and J is TRBJ2-3, with D perhaps matching TRBD1 or TRBD2 (5 bases each). The CDR3 sequence is 14 residues long. The V gene lost 6 bases and the J gene lost 1 base, with 14 bases spanning the gap. The V gene's germline CDR1 is DFQATT and CDR2 SNEGSKA (reference sequence).

At least ten counts were recorded for this clonotype. The gene calls are TRBV27 and TRBJ1-5; D remains ambiguous. The V gene's germline CDR1 is MNHEY and CDR2 SMNVEV (reference sequence). The CDR3 runs to 13 residues. Deletions cut 6 bases from V and 3 bases from J, with 9 bases between. CDR3 coding DNA: TGTGCCAGCAGCTCAGGCCTCAATCAGCCCCAGCATTTT. Encoded protein: CASSSGLNQPQHF.

The table lists this clonotype with a few counts. J is TRBJ2-7 and V is TRBV18; D possibly corresponds to TRBD2 (6 bases). Germline CDR1 and CDR2: KGHSH and LQKENI. Trimming removed 3 bases from V and 4 bases from J, with 13 bases in between. The length of the CDR3 is 14 residues. The CDR3 nucleotides are TGTGCCAGCTCACCGCGACTAGGGGAATACGAGCAGTACTTC. Translating it yields CASSPRLGEYEQYF. Full variable domain (missing parts from reference TRBV18 and TRBJ2-7): NAGVMQNPRHLVRRRGQEARLRCSPMKGHSHVYWYRQLPEEGLKFMVYLQKENIIDESGMPKERFSAEFPKEGPSILRIQQVVRGDSAAYFCASSPRLGEYEQYFGPGTRLTVT.

This clonotype has at least ten counts. The rearrangement uses TRBV10-3 and TRBJ2-5, with 9 bases lining up with TRBD1. V dropped 6 bases and J dropped 3; count of bases not matched to a gene: 5. This CDR3 region has 14 residues. Germline CDR1 ENHRY, CDR2 SYGVKD. CDR3 bases: TGTGCCATCAGATCCAGGACAGGGGAAGAGACCCAGTACTTC. Residues: CAIRSRTGEETQYF.